This T cell receptor beta chain came from a study of T cell repertoires in cytomegalovirus infection. About the study: HLA-B-restricted CMV epitopes that are well studied were used alongside recently identified HLA-C-restricted ones. Signatures in public TCR beta sequences pointed to both CMV infection and matching HLA type.

A single record per CDR3 protein comes from TCRdb applying MiXCR to the reads. The data contain 350,000 to 400,000 distinct CDR3 sequences, 34% of them singletons. The CDR3 loop spans 13 amino acids. Trimming cost V 7 bases and J 5 bases, with 14 bases left between them. Germline-derived CDR1 and CDR2 are SGHAT and FQNNGV. Turning to this clonotype: The antigen is unknown.

This rearrangement joins TRBV11-2 to TRBJ2-5; unclear D gene. This TCR came from a human donor in good health (CMV status not recorded). Some clones in this sample may be carry-over from other donors' samples. Sequenced here: cultured PBMCs, sampled from culture after CMV antigen stimulation. The CDR3 DNA follows: TGTGCCAGCAACCGGGCCAGCTGGGAGACCCAGTACTTC. Amino acid sequence: CASNRASWETQYF. Full variable domain (missing parts from reference TRBV11-2 and TRBJ2-5): EAGVAQSPRYKIIEKRQSVAFWCNPISGHATLYWYQQILGQGPKLLIQFQNNGVVDDSQLPKDRFSAERLKGVDSTLKIQPAKLEDSAVYLCASNRASWETQYFGPGTRLLVL.